One and the same sample provided the 6 T cell receptor beta chains below, sequenced in a study of T cell changes during pregnancy in multiple sclerosis. Measured with immunoSEQ multiplex PCR; TCRdb has only the in-frame clones, and not every one. The sample gives 55,000 to 80,000 clones, 85% to 90% of which show up once; 9.5% is in the top ten. This specimen was peripheral blood, taken after pregnancy. Every receptor here comes from a female donor in good health, enrolled as a control in a pregnancy study.

This rearrangement joins TRBV19 to TRBJ1-5; 7 bases line up with TRBD1. Germline lookup yields CDR1 LNHDA and CDR2 SQIVND (reference sequence). The J segment lost 7 bases and the V segment lost 7 bases, leaving 16 bases of the junction unmatched. The CDR3 covers 16 residues. CDR3 coding DNA: TGTGCCAGTACCACAACCGGGACAGTGGCTCGGCAGCCCCAGCATTTT. As protein: CASTTTGTVARQPQHF.

The V and J genes are TRBV6-5 and TRBJ1-2; TRBD1 matches at 9 bases. The CDR3 contains 13 residues. CDR1 is MNHEY, CDR2 SVGAGI, per germline. V trimming: 5 bases; J trimming: 7 bases; junction bases outside the gene matches: 5. This CDR3 reads CASSQGQGIGYTF. The CDR3 DNA is TGTGCCAGCAGTCAGGGACAGGGTATTGGCTACACCTTC.

The chain employs TRBV12-5 and TRBJ1-2; possibly TRBD1 for D (5 bases). CDR1 LGHNT and CDR2 FRNRAP come from the germline V gene. V was pared by 5 bases and J by 0 bases, with 10 bases between. This CDR3 spans 14 amino acids. The DNA of the CDR3 is TGTGCTAGTGGTCCGGACAATGCTAACTATGGCTACACCTTC. Amino acids: CASGPDNANYGYTF.

In its sample, this clone was seen once. The rearrangement links TRBV7-2 to TRBJ2-2, with 13 nucleotides matching TRBD2. Germline CDR1 reads SGHTA; CDR2 reads FQGNSA. This CDR3 is built from 17 residues. Trimming took 5 bases from V and 6 from J; bases not matched to a gene: 9. In nucleotides, the CDR3 is TGTGCCAGCAGCAAAGGACTAGCGGGAGTTTCCTCCGGGGAGCTGTTTTTT. Translation: CASSKGLAGVSSGELFF.

This CDR3 reads CASSQEPEWNTEAFF. In nucleotides, the CDR3 is TGCGCCAGCAGCCAAGAACCCGAGTGGAACACTGAAGCTTTCTTT. The chain is built from TRBV4-3 and TRBJ1-1, with D unresolved. V gave up 0 bases and J gave up 1 base, with 9 bases separating them. Germline V gene lookup returns CDR1 LGHNA and CDR2 YSLEER. The CDR3 is 15 amino acids.

V is TRBV7-2 and J is TRBJ1-2; the D is unclear. This CDR3 has 12 residues. CDR1 SGHTA and CDR2 FQGNSA come from the germline V gene. V was trimmed by 7 bases and J by 3 bases, leaving 9 bases between them. The CDR3 DNA follows: TGTGCCAGCACGAGGCGGGACTATGGCTACACCTTC. Residues: CASTRRDYGYTF.